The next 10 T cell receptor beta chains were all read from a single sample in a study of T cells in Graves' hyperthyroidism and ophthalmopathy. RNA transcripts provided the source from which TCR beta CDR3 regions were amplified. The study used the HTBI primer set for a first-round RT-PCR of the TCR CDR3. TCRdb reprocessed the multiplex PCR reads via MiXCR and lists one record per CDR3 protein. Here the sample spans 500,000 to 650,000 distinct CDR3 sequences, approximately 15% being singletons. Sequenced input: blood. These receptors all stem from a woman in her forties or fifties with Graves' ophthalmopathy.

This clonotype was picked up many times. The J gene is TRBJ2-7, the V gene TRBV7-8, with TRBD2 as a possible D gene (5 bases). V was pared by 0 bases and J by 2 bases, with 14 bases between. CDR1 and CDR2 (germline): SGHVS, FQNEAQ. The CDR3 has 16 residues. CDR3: CASSLATNGLPYEQYF. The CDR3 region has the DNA TGTGCCAGCAGCTTAGCTACGAACGGACTCCCCTACGAGCAGTACTTC.

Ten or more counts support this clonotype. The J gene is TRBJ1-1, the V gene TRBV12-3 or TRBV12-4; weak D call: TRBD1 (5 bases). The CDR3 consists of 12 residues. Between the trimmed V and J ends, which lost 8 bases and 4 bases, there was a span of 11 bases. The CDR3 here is CASAWGGTEAFF. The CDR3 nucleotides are TGTGCCAGCGCTTGGGGGGGCACTGAAGCTTTCTTT.

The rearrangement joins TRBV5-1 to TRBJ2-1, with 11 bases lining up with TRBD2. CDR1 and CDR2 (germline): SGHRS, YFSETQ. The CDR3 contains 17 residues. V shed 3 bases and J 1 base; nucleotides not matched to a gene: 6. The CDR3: CASSWGTSGTSYNEQFF. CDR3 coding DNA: TGCGCCAGCAGCTGGGGGACTAGCGGTACATCCTACAATGAGCAGTTCTTC.

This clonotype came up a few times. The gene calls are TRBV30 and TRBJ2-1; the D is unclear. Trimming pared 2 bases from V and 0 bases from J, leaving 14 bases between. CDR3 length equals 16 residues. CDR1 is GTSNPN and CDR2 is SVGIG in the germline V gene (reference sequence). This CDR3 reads CAWSIKTPLSYNEQFF. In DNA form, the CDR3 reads TGTGCCTGGAGTATTAAGACACCACTCTCCTACAATGAGCAGTTCTTC.

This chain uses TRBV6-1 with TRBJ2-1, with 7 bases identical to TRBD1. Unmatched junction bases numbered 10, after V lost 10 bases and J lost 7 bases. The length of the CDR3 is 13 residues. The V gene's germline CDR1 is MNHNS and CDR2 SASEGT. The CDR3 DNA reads TGTGCCACCACCCTGGCAGGGGGTAATGAGCAGTTCTTC. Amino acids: CATTLAGGNEQFF.

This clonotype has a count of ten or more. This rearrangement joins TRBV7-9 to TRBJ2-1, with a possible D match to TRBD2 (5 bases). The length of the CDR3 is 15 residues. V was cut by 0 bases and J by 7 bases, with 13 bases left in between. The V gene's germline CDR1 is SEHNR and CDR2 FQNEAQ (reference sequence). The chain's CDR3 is CASSLAAPGENEQFF. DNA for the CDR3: TGTGCCAGCAGCTTAGCGGCACCCGGGGAGAATGAGCAGTTCTTC.

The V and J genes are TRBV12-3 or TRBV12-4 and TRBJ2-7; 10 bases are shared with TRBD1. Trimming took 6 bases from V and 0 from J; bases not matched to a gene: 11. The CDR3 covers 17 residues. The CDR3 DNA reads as TGTGCCAGCAGCCCCCGGGACAGGGGTCCTAGCTCCTACGAGCAGTACTTC. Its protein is CASSPRDRGPSSYEQYF.

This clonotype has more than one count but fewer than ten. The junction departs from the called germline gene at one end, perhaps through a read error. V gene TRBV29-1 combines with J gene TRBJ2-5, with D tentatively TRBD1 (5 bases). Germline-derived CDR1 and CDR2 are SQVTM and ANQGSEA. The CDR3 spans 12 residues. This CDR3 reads CSVEDSQETQYF. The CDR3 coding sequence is TGCAGCGTAGAAGACAGCCAAGAGACCCAGTACTTC.

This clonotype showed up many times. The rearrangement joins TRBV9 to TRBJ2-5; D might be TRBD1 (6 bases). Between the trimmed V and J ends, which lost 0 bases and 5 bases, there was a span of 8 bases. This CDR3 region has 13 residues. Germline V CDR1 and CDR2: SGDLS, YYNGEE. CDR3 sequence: CASSVGGLETQYF. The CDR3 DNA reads TGTGCCAGCAGCGTAGGGGGGCTCGAGACCCAGTACTTC.

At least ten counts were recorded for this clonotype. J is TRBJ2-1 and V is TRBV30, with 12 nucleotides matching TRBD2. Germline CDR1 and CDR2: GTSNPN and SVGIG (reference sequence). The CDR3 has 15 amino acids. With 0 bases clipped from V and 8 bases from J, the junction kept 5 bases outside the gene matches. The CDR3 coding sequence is TGTGCCTGGAGTGTGACTAGCGGGAGTGGGGATGAGCAGTTCTTC. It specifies CAWSVTSGSGDEQFF.